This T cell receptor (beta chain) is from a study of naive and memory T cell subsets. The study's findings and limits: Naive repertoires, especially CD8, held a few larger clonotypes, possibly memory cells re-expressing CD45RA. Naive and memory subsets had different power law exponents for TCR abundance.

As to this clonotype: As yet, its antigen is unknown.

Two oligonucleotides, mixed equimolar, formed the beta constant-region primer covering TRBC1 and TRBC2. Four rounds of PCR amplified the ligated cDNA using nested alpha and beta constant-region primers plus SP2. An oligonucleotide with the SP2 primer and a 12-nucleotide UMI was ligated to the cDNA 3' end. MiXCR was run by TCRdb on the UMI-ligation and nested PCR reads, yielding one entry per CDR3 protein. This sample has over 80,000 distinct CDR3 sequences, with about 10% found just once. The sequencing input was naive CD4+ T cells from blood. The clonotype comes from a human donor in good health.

The CDR3 nucleotides are TGCAGTGCTAGAGATGGGAGGGTATTGTCTGAAGCTTTCTTT. Translation gives CSARDGRVLSEAFF. This chain connects TRBV20-1 to TRBJ1-1; D remains unclear. The CDR3 consists of 14 residues. Trimming stripped 0 bases from V and 6 bases from J, with 14 bases between. CDR1 DFQATT and CDR2 SNEGSKA come from the germline V gene (reference sequence).